The clone carrying this T cell receptor beta chain was found a few times. Its antigen is unknown. The CDR3 consists of 11 residues. Germline-derived CDR1 and CDR2 are SQVTM and ANQGSEA. Trimming took off 7 bases at V and 6 bases at J, with 12 bases between the two ends. A second PCR, run for about 6 to 11 cycles, used a sample-barcoded 5' primer plus a J-beta primer mix. Every cDNA was tagged by a template-switch adaptor with 12 random nucleotides. TCRdb redid the calling of the 5' RACE reads with MiXCR, one entry per CDR3 protein. The sample shows 1.5 million to 2 million distinct CDR3 sequences, roughly 52% of them seen only once. The data were taken from a study of blood T cells in healthy people across ages. Study-level findings and limits: While age rose, TCR beta diversity per million T cells dropped in a roughly linear way. It was found that TCR beta diversity correlated strongly with the percentage of naive T cells.

The sample taken for sequencing was blood. The source is a woman in her forties in good health. This chain connects TRBV29-1 to TRBJ1-2; possibly TRBD1 for D (5 bases). The CDR3 reads CSAGVVDGYTF. CDR3 bases: TGCAGCGCGGGGGTTGTGGATGGCTACACCTTC.